This TCR beta chain was recorded in a study of blood T cells in healthy people across ages. Each donor's blood draw was around 9.2 milliliters of peripheral blood. Using a J-beta primer mix together with a sample-barcoded 5' primer, a second PCR was run for roughly 6 to 12 cycles. TCRdb fed the 5' RACE reads into MiXCR, producing one record per CDR3 protein. The sample records under 2 million distinct CDR3 sequences, about 35% being singletons. Looked up from germline, CDR1 is MNHNS and CDR2 is SASEGT. This CDR3 has 18 residues. The clonotype originates from a woman in her 30s in good health. Sequencing was carried out using blood. V and J are TRBV6-1 and TRBJ2-5; 10 bases map to TRBD1. The J call is uncertain, as TRBJ2-7 better fits the DNA end. The CDR3 DNA reads TGTGCCAGCAGTGAAGCACTTGACGGGACAGGGGTGACCTACGAGCAGTACTTC. This codes for CASSEALDGTGVTYEQYF.